Following are 27 T cell receptor beta chains from one sample sequenced in a study of PD-L1 blockade in urothelial cancer. This table comes from immunoSEQ multiplex PCR, and its TCRdb copy is limited to in-frame clones, with some not included. Of approximately 70,000 clones listed, roughly nine tenths are singletons. The sample in question was PBMCs, obtained around atezolizumab (anti-PD-L1) treatment. The receptors were sampled from a man aged 60 to 69 with urothelial cancer.

The chain is built from TRBV7-9 and TRBJ2-1, with D hard to call. V dropped 3 bases and J dropped 9 bases, with 6 bases sitting between them. Germline V gene sequence: CDR1 SEHNR, CDR2 FQNEAQ (reference sequence). This CDR3 region has 11 residues. The CDR3 reads CASSFMSEQFF. CDR3 DNA sequence: TGTGCCAGCAGCTTTATGTCTGAGCAGTTCTTC.

The chain has TRBV30 and TRBJ2-5, with 7 bases aligning to TRBD2. Germline CDR1 and CDR2: GTSNPN and SVGIG (reference sequence). The CDR3 has 13 amino acids. The CDR3 reads CALAGDVQETQYF. The DNA for the CDR3 is TGTGCTTTGGCGGGGGATGTCCAAGAGACCCAGTACTTC.

The genes are TRBV5-6 and TRBJ1-2, with TRBD1 identical over 10 bases. Losses at the gene ends were 4 bases for V and 14 bases for J; bases not matched to a gene: 8. This CDR3 has 12 amino acids. CDR1 and CDR2 (germline): SGHDT, YYEEEE. CDR3 sequence (DNA): TGTGCCAGCAGCACGGACAGGGGGTTCCAAACCTTC. Protein product: CASSTDRGFQTF.

The chain's CDR3 is CASSSPPGGTQYF. For the CDR3, the DNA is TGTGCCAGCAGCTCACCTCCGGGGGGTACGCAGTATTTT. This chain connects TRBV7-2 to TRBJ2-3, with 7 bases matching TRBD2. From germline, CDR1 is SGHTA and CDR2 FQGNSA. The CDR3 loop spans 13 amino acids. The V gene end was trimmed by 4 bases and the J gene end by 8 bases; junction bases not matched to a gene: 6.

The V gene is TRBV6-1, the J gene TRBJ1-1; TRBD1 matches at 9 bases. Germline V gives CDR1 MNHNS, CDR2 SASEGT. Trimming cost V 3 bases and J 1 base; bases outside gene matches: 3. The CDR3 sequence is 15 residues long. The CDR3 loop is CASSEEGQGNTEAFF. The CDR3, as DNA: TGTGCCAGCAGTGAGGAGGGACAGGGGAACACTGAAGCTTTCTTT.

The chain joins TRBV10-3 to TRBJ1-2, with 7 bases aligning to TRBD1. Germline V gene lookup returns CDR1 ENHRY and CDR2 SYGVKD. This CDR3 is built from 17 residues. The junction had 14 bases not matched to a gene; V was cut back by 0 bases and J by 7 bases. The CDR3 protein is CAISESPDRDTLRGYTF. The CDR3 nucleotides are TGTGCCATCAGTGAGTCACCCGACAGGGACACGTTGCGTGGCTACACCTTC.

This clone came up a few times. The rearrangement joins TRBV9 to TRBJ2-1, with 7 nucleotides matching TRBD2. V shed 1 base, J shed 4 bases, and the junction held 5 bases outside the gene matches. There are 15 residues in the CDR3. The germline V gene encodes CDR1 SGDLS and CDR2 YYNGEE. The CDR3 spells CASSVLTGGYNEQFF. CDR3 coding DNA: TGTGCCAGCAGCGTATTGACGGGGGGTTACAATGAGCAGTTCTTC.

The rearrangement links TRBV10-3 to TRBJ2-1, with 13 bases matching TRBD2. CDR3 size: 15 residues. Trimming cost V 5 bases and J 8 bases; bases outside gene matches: 6. CDR1 and CDR2 (germline): ENHRY, SYGVKD. The DNA for the CDR3 is TGTGCCATCAGTCCTACTAGCGGGGGGGCCCATGAGCAGTTCTTC. It is translated as CAISPTSGGAHEQFF.

This chain connects TRBV5-1 to TRBJ2-3; TRBD2 aligns across 11 bases. V shed 0 bases and J 5 bases; nucleotides not matched to a gene: 5. Germline V gene sequence: CDR1 SGHRS, CDR2 YFSETQ. The CDR3 contains 16 residues. The CDR3, as DNA: TGCGCCAGCAGCTTGGGTCTAGCGGGAGGACGAGATACGCAGTATTTT. It is translated as CASSLGLAGGRDTQYF. The full variable domain, its missing parts supplied by reference TRBV5-1 and TRBJ2-3, is KAGVTQTPRYLIKTRGQQVTLSCSPISGHRSVSWYQQTPGQGLQFLFEYFSETQRNKGNFPGRFSGRQFSNSRSEMNVSTLELGDSALYLCASSLGLAGGRDTQYFGPGTRLTVL.

The chain employs TRBV28 and TRBJ1-1, with D tentatively TRBD1 (6 bases). Germline V gene lookup returns CDR1 MDHEN and CDR2 SYDVKM. V lost 6 bases and J lost 7, with 18 bases in between. CDR3 size: 14 residues. The CDR3 region has the DNA TGTGCCAGCAGCGTGGGGGGGGCCACGGGTGAAGCTTTCTTT. Protein sequence: CASSVGGATGEAFF.

In DNA, the CDR3 is TGTGCCAGCAGCCGCGGGAGAGGAGCCGGGGAGCTGTTTTTT. Protein: CASSRGRGAGELFF. This rearrangement joins TRBV7-2 to TRBJ2-2; 7 nucleotides match TRBD2. The CDR3 has 14 amino acids. Germline CDR1 reads SGHTA; CDR2 reads FQGNSA. V lost 5 bases and J lost 6; bases outside the gene matches: 6.

The rearrangement links TRBV2 to TRBJ2-5; 10 nucleotides align to TRBD1. Germline CDR1 reads SNHLY; CDR2 reads FYNNEI. Trimming removed 5 bases from V and 5 bases from J; junction bases left unmatched: 8. The CDR3 sequence is 15 residues long. DNA for the CDR3: TGTGCCAGCAGTCTCCCGACAGGGGGCGCCGAGACCCAGTACTTC. Amino acid sequence: CASSLPTGGAETQYF.

J is TRBJ2-7 and V is TRBV9; D is uncertain. This CDR3 has 14 residues. Germline loops: CDR1 SGDLS, CDR2 YYNGEE. With 4 bases removed from V and 3 bases from J, the gap between germline ends came to 14 bases. CDR3 DNA: TGTGCCAGCAGCCCGAACCCCAGGAACTACGAGCAGTACTTC. Translated: CASSPNPRNYEQYF.

This chain connects TRBV19 to TRBJ1-4; 10 positions match TRBD1. The CDR3 runs 15 residues. Germline values: CDR1 LNHDA, CDR2 SQIVND (reference sequence). The V and J ends lost 6 bases and 7 bases, in that order; junction bases with no gene match: 8. CDR3 bases: TGTGCCAGTAGCCTTAGACAGGGGGCACTTGAAAAACTGTTTTTT. Protein: CASSLRQGALEKLFF.

This chain connects TRBV28 to TRBJ2-2; possibly TRBD2 for D (6 bases). The germline CDR1 and CDR2 sequences are MDHEN and SYDVKM. Trimming stripped 6 bases from V and 5 bases from J, with 16 bases between. The CDR3 is 15 residues long. The CDR3 DNA is TGTGCCAGCAGCTCATTTGGGGGAGGTACCGGGGAGCTGTTTTTT. As protein: CASSSFGGGTGELFF.

The V call is TRBV28, the J call TRBJ1-1, with D unclear. With 2 bases removed from V and 0 bases from J, the gap between germline ends came to 4 bases. CDR3 length: 13 amino acids. Germline-derived CDR1 and CDR2 are MDHEN and SYDVKM. CDR3 in amino acids: CASSLQLNTEAFF. CDR3 DNA: TGTGCCAGCAGTTTACAGTTGAACACTGAAGCTTTCTTT.

The genes are TRBV5-4 and TRBJ2-2, with a tentative D call TRBD1 (6 bases). There are 17 residues in the CDR3. Germline CDR1 SGHNT, CDR2 YYREEE (reference sequence). V was shortened by 4 bases and J by 0 bases, with 16 bases between the two germline ends. The CDR3 region is CASSRSKDSSNTGELFF. DNA of the CDR3: TGTGCCAGCAGCCGCAGTAAGGACAGCTCGAACACCGGGGAGCTGTTTTTT. The full variable domain, its missing parts supplied by reference TRBV5-4 and TRBJ2-2, is ETGVTQSPTHLIKTRGQQVTLRCSSQSGHNTVSWYQQALGQGPQFIFQYYREEENGRGNFPPRFSGLQFPNYSSELNVNALELDDSALYLCASSRSKDSSNTGELFFGEGSRLTVL.

A note on this clone: The sample contains more than one DNA sequence encoding this CDR3. V and J are TRBV11-2 and TRBJ2-1; 7 bases agree with TRBD1. The CDR3 is 15 residues long. Per germline, CDR1 SGHAT and CDR2 FQNNGV. The V gene end was trimmed by 0 bases and the J gene end by 1 base; junction bases not matched to a gene: 0. The chain's CDR3 is CASSLEGQSYNEQFF. The DNA for the CDR3 is TGTGCCAGCAGCTTAGAGGGACAGTCCTACAATGAGCAGTTCTTC.

The gene calls are TRBV5-1 and TRBJ1-2; 8 nucleotides align to TRBD1. Germline trimming cut 3 bases from V and 8 bases from J; bases unmatched to any gene: 15. The CDR3 extends over 16 amino acids. The germline CDR1 and CDR2 sequences are SGHRS and YFSETQ. The CDR3 nucleotides read TGCGCCAGCAGCTGGGGGTCGGGACAGGCAGCAGGGGGCTACACCTTC. Amino acids: CASSWGSGQAAGGYTF. Combining the CDR3 with reference TRBV5-1 and TRBJ1-2 gives the whole variable domain KAGVTQTPRYLIKTRGQQVTLSCSPISGHRSVSWYQQTPGQGLQFLFEYFSETQRNKGNFPGRFSGRQFSNSRSEMNVSTLELGDSALYLCASSWGSGQAAGGYTFGSGTRLTVV.

V usage is TRBV7-2 and J usage is TRBJ2-7; maybe TRBD2 (5 bases). Trimming left V 4 bases short and J 6 bases short, with 16 bases between. The CDR3 is 14 amino acids. Germline lookup yields CDR1 SGHTA and CDR2 FQGNSA. The CDR3 region is CASSSGPKGSEQYF. In DNA form, the CDR3 reads TGTGCCAGCAGCTCCGGCCCAAAAGGGAGCGAGCAGTACTTC. The full variable domain, in which reference TRBV7-2 and TRBJ2-7 provide the parts outside the CDR3, is GAGVSQSPSNKVTEKGKDVELRCDPISGHTALYWYRQSLGQGLEFLIYFQGNSAPDKSGLPSDRFSAERTGGSVSTLTIQRTQQEDSAVYLCASSSGPKGSEQYFGPGTRLTVT.

V and J are TRBV5-1 and TRBJ2-5, with 7 positions matching TRBD2. V gave up 3 bases and J gave up 0 bases; unmatched junction bases: 20. Germline loops: CDR1 SGHRS, CDR2 YFSETQ. The CDR3 is 20 amino acids. CDR3 sequence (DNA): TGCGCCAGCAGCTCAAGGGACGGGACTAAGGGAGCAATGTACCAAGAGACCCAGTACTTC. Its translation: CASSSRDGTKGAMYQETQYF.

The chain combines TRBV9 with TRBJ2-7; 7 nucleotides agree with TRBD1. V shed 0 bases, J shed 2 bases, and the junction held 5 bases outside the gene matches. CDR3 length equals 15 residues. CDR1 and CDR2 (germline): SGDLS, YYNGEE. CDR3 in amino acids: CASSVDTGDPYEQYF. DNA of the CDR3: TGTGCCAGCAGCGTAGATACAGGGGACCCCTACGAGCAGTACTTC.

This clone was detected once. This CDR3 reads CASSLMGQGMNYEQYF. The CDR3 bases are TGTGCCAGCAGCCTAATGGGACAGGGGATGAACTACGAGCAGTACTTC. The genes are TRBV5-6 and TRBJ2-7, with 10 bases aligning to TRBD1. The germline V gene encodes CDR1 SGHDT and CDR2 YYEEEE. The ends lost 4 bases at V and 3 bases at J; junction bases unmatched: 10. The CDR3 runs 16 residues.

The chain uses TRBV4-2 and TRBJ2-3, with D perhaps matching TRBD1 (6 bases). Trimming stripped 2 bases from V and 4 bases from J, with 13 bases between. In germline, CDR1 is LGHNA, CDR2 YNFKEQ. The CDR3 runs to 15 residues. The CDR3 coding sequence is TGTGCCAGCAGCCAAAGACGGACAGATTCAGATACGCAGTATTTT. Protein: CASSQRRTDSDTQYF.

The chain uses TRBV18 and TRBJ2-7; tentatively, D is TRBD1 (6 bases). The V and J ends lost 3 bases and 9 bases respectively, with 18 bases between them. Germline CDR1 reads KGHSH; CDR2 reads LQKENI. The CDR3 consists of 14 residues. DNA for the CDR3: TGTGCCAGCTCACCGGGGGCAAGGGGATCTGGGCAGTACTTC. Translation: CASSPGARGSGQYF.

V is TRBV14 and J is TRBJ1-4; 8 bases agree with TRBD1. Germline lookup yields CDR1 SGHDN and CDR2 FVKESK. This CDR3 is built from 18 residues. Trimming took 0 bases from V and 8 from J; bases not matched to a gene: 14. CDR3 loop: CASSQDPRFTGQEEKLFF. As DNA, the CDR3 is TGTGCCAGCAGCCAAGATCCCCGATTCACGGGACAGGAGGAAAAACTGTTTTTT.

CDR3 amino acids: CASSSRDTYEQYF. CDR3 sequence (DNA): TGTGCCAGCAGTAGCAGGGATACCTACGAGCAGTACTTC. The rearrangement joins TRBV27 to TRBJ2-7; D is possibly TRBD1 (5 bases). Germline lookup yields CDR1 MNHEY and CDR2 SMNVEV (reference sequence). Trimming left V 5 bases short and J 2 bases short, with 10 bases between. CDR3 size: 13 residues.